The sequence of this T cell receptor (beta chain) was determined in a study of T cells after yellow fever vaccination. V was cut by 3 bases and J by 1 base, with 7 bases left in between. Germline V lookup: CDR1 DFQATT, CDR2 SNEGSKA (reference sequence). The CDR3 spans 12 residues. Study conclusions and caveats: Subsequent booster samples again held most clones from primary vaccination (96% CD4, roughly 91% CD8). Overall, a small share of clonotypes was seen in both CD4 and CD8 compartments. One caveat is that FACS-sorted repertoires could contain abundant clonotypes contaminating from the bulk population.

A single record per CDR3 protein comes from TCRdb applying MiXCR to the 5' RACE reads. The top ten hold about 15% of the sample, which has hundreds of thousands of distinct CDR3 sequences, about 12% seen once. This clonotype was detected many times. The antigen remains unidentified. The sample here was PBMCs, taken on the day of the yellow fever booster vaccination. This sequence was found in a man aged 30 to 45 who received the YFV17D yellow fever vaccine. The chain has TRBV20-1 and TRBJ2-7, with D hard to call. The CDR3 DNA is TGCAGTGCTAGGTTTATTTCCTACGAGCAGTACTTC. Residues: CSARFISYEQYF.